The 18 T cell receptor beta chains below come from one sample, sequenced in a study of shared clonotypes between healthy human individuals. TCRdb keeps only in-frame clones here, not all; method: immunoSEQ multiplex PCR. This sample yields about 680,000 clones, of which more than 70% are seen a single time; 1.5% to 2% belongs to the top ten. What was sequenced was memory CD4+ T cells sorted from blood. This sample's subset: CD45RA-negative fraction. The receptors derive from a woman aged 25 to 45 in good health.

The genes are TRBV7-9 and TRBJ2-7; 9 bases agree with TRBD1. Losses at the gene ends were 3 bases for V and 1 base for J; bases not matched to a gene: 7. Germline V CDR1 and CDR2: SEHNR, FQNEAQ (reference sequence). The CDR3 spans 16 residues. CDR3 in amino acids: CASSFTPGQGSYEQYF. The DNA of the CDR3 is TGTGCCAGCAGCTTCACGCCGGGACAGGGATCCTACGAGCAGTACTTC.

This rearrangement joins TRBV11-2 to TRBJ2-2; tentative D call: TRBD2 (5 bases). The CDR3 is made up of 16 amino acids. Trimming shortened V by 1 base and J by 2 bases, and 11 bases separated the two germline ends. In germline, CDR1 is SGHAT, CDR2 FQNNGV. The CDR3 sequence: CASSLGFGENTGELFF. In DNA form, the CDR3 reads TGTGCCAGCAGCTTAGGATTCGGGGAAAACACCGGGGAGCTGTTTTTT.

With regard to this clone: In the same sample, other DNA sequences code for this CDR3. The gene calls are TRBV5-1 and TRBJ2-3; D is perhaps TRBD2 (5 bases). Germline assignment: CDR1 SGHRS and CDR2 YFSETQ. The CDR3 has 15 amino acids. Trimming shortened V by 0 bases and J by 0 bases, and 8 bases separated the two germline ends. CDR3 nucleotide sequence: TGCGCCAGCAGCTTGGGCGCGGGTAGCACAGATACGCAGTATTTT. Protein sequence: CASSLGAGSTDTQYF. The full variable domain, with the rest looked up from reference TRBV5-1 and TRBJ2-3, is KAGVTQTPRYLIKTRGQQVTLSCSPISGHRSVSWYQQTPGQGLQFLFEYFSETQRNKGNFPGRFSGRQFSNSRSEMNVSTLELGDSALYLCASSLGAGSTDTQYFGPGTRLTVL.

This clone was counted only a few times. The same CDR3 can be traced to other DNA sequences in this sample. The rearrangement joins TRBV9 to TRBJ2-5; D uncertain. The CDR3 runs 13 residues. Germline CDR1 reads SGDLS; CDR2 reads YYNGEE. The V end lost 2 bases, the J end lost 2 bases, and 7 bases lay between the germline ends. Written as DNA, the CDR3 is TGTGCCAGCAGCGTGACCGGGCAAGAGACCCAGTACTTC. Protein product: CASSVTGQETQYF.

This clone is a singleton in its sample. The chain recombines TRBV2 with TRBJ1-1; D might be TRBD1 (6 bases). Germline CDR1 and CDR2: SNHLY and FYNNEI. V shed 6 bases and J shed 3 bases, with 8 bases lying between them. The CDR3 contains 12 residues. Here the CDR3 reads CASSQGYTEAFF. CDR3 coding DNA: TGTGCCAGCAGCCAGGGGTACACTGAAGCTTTCTTT.

The chain has TRBV18 and TRBJ1-5, with 9 bases fitting TRBD1. Germline trimming cut 6 bases from V and 4 bases from J; bases unmatched to any gene: 4. This CDR3 is built from 14 residues. CDR1 is KGHSH, CDR2 LQKENI, per germline. Here the CDR3 reads CASSRDRENQPQHF. The CDR3 nucleotides are TGTGCCAGCTCCCGGGACAGGGAGAATCAGCCCCAGCATTTT.

The gene calls are TRBV27 and TRBJ2-7, with 8 bases fitting TRBD1. The junction had 9 bases not matched to a gene; V was cut back by 8 bases and J by 0 bases. This CDR3 spans 15 amino acids. The germline gives CDR1 MNHEY, CDR2 SMNVEV (reference sequence). The CDR3 coding sequence is TGTGCCAGCCACCCTTCAGGGGGCGCCTCCTACGAGCAGTACTTC. It specifies CASHPSGGASYEQYF.

This chain joins TRBV7-6 and TRBJ2-7; 11 bases fit TRBD2. With V trimmed by 5 bases and J by 7 bases, 10 bases remained unmatched. CDR1 and CDR2 from the germline V gene are SGHVS and FNYEAQ. The CDR3 spans 15 residues. The CDR3 bases are TGTGCCAGCAGCAAGGGACTAGCGGCGTCGGCGGAGCAGTACTTC. This gives the protein CASSKGLAASAEQYF.

This sequence joins TRBV5-4 and TRBJ2-7, with D possibly TRBD2 on 6 matching bases. Trimming stripped 7 bases from V and 0 bases from J, with 14 bases between. CDR1 is SGHNT, CDR2 YYREEE, per germline (reference sequence). The CDR3 has 14 residues. The CDR3 protein is CASQRQGGSYEQYF. The CDR3 DNA is TGTGCCAGCCAGCGGCAGGGAGGCTCCTACGAGCAGTACTTC.

V and J are TRBV28 and TRBJ2-7; TRBD2 matches 7 bases. Germline loops: CDR1 MDHEN, CDR2 SYDVKM. Trimming at V came to 5 bases and at J to 5 bases, leaving 12 bases not matched to a gene. This CDR3 spans 15 amino acids. CDR3 bases: TGTGCCAGCAGTGGGGGGGAGGGCCCGGGCCACGAGCAGTACTTC. Translated, it gives CASSGGEGPGHEQYF.

This rearrangement joins TRBV6-1 to TRBJ1-2; D ambiguous. CDR1 is MNHNS and CDR2 is SASEGT in the germline V gene. The CDR3 has 11 residues. Here the CDR3 DNA reads TGTTCGACGAGGCAGGACTATGGCTACACCTTC. It encodes CSTRQDYGYTF.

The J gene is TRBJ2-5, the V gene TRBV6-5, with TRBD1 matching over 10 bases. Germline V CDR1 and CDR2: MNHEY, SVGAGI. The CDR3 is 15 amino acids. Trimming took 2 bases from V and 5 from J; bases not matched to a gene: 5. The CDR3 DNA reads TGTGCCAGCAGTTACGACAGGGGGCAGGGGGAGACCCAGTACTTC. Its translation is CASSYDRGQGETQYF.

The gene calls are TRBV5-1 and TRBJ1-3; 7 positions agree with TRBD1. Germline V gene lookup returns CDR1 SGHRS and CDR2 YFSETQ. CDR3 size: 15 residues. J lost 4 bases, V lost 4 bases, and 8 bases had no gene match. The CDR3 coding sequence is TGCGCCAGCAGCGTCACGGGACAGTCAGGAAACACCATATATTTT. Its protein product is CASSVTGQSGNTIYF.

V usage is TRBV19 and J usage is TRBJ2-1, with 10 bases matching TRBD2. Unmatched junction bases numbered 2, after V lost 1 base and J lost 2 bases. From germline, CDR1 is LNHDA and CDR2 SQIVND (reference sequence). This CDR3 is 16 amino acids long. CDR3 protein: CASSIGAGGAYNEQFF. Written as DNA, the CDR3 is TGTGCCAGTAGTATAGGAGCGGGAGGGGCCTACAATGAGCAGTTCTTC.

This chain uses TRBV5-1 with TRBJ1-1; D is unresolved. V was cut by 0 bases and J by 1 base, with 10 bases left in between. Germline CDR1 and CDR2: SGHRS and YFSETQ. CDR3 length: 15 amino acids. CDR3 sequence (DNA): TGCGCCAGCAGCTTGGCCTCGACCAGGAACACTGAAGCTTTCTTT. Translating it yields CASSLASTRNTEAFF. The variable domain in full, completed from reference TRBV5-1 and TRBJ1-1, reads KAGVTQTPRYLIKTRGQQVTLSCSPISGHRSVSWYQQTPGQGLQFLFEYFSETQRNKGNFPGRFSGRQFSNSRSEMNVSTLELGDSALYLCASSLASTRNTEAFFGQGTRLTVV.

V is TRBV15 and J is TRBJ1-2; tentative D call: TRBD1 (6 bases). The V gene lost 1 base and the J gene lost 7 bases, with 13 bases spanning the gap. The CDR3 runs to 14 residues. Looked up from germline, CDR1 is LNHNV and CDR2 is YYDKDF (reference sequence). The CDR3 sequence is CATSRGTARGGYTF. The CDR3 bases are TGTGCCACCAGCAGAGGGACAGCCCGGGGTGGCTACACCTTC.

The rearrangement uses TRBV11-3 and TRBJ2-1; perhaps TRBD2 as D (5 bases). The CDR3 is 12 residues long. Deletions cut 4 bases from V and 6 bases from J, with 7 bases between. Germline CDR1 and CDR2: SGHNT and YENEEA. The CDR3 DNA sequence: TGTGCCAGCAGCTCGGGGTTCAATGAGCAGTTCTTC. This gives the protein CASSSGFNEQFF.

The sample holds one count of this clone. The rearrangement uses TRBV5-1 and TRBJ2-7, with D possibly TRBD2 on 6 matching bases. Trimming pared 0 bases from V and 1 base from J, leaving 8 bases between. Germline-derived CDR1 and CDR2 are SGHRS and YFSETQ. The CDR3 spans 14 residues. The CDR3 coding sequence is TGCGCCAGCAGCTTGGAGGGACTTTCCTACGAGCAGTACTTC. As protein: CASSLEGLSYEQYF.